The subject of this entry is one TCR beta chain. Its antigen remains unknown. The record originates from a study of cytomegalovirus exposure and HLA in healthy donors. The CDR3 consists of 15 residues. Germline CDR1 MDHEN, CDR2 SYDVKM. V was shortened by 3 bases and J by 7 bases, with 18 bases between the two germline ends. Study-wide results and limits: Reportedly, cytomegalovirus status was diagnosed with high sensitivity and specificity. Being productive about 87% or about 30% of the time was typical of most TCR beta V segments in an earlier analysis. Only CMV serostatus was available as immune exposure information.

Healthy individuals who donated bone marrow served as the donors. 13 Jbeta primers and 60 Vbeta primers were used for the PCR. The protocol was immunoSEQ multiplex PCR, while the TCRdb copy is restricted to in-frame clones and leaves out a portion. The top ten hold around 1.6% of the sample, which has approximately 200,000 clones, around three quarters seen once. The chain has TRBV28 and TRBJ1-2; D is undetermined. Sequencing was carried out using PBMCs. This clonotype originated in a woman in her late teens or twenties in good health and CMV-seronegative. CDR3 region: CASSLENTSGFGYTF. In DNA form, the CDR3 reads TGTGCCAGCAGTTTGGAGAACACCTCTGGGTTTGGCTACACCTTC.